The rows below give T cell receptor beta chains drawn from one sample of a study of control samples from healthy donors and cancer patients. The data were produced by immunoSEQ multiplex PCR, yet TCRdb's version contains in-frame clones alone and is incomplete. This sample has 80,000 to 100,000 clones, with around three quarters found just once. The specimen sequenced was blood. The receptors shown here come from a woman aged 25 to 39 in good health. Both conserved end residues are part of each CDR3. D genes are given only for firm matches. Size tells how often a clone was seen (once, few, many) or the class of an expanded clone, and some rows leave it out.

j_gene,v_gene,abundance,d_gene,CDR3aa,CDR3nt
TRBJ2-7,TRBV6-2/TRBV6-3,-,TRBD2,CASSYGGGQYEQYF,TGTGCCAGCAGTTACGGGGGAGGGCAGTACGAGCAGTACTTC
TRBJ2-7,TRBV19,-,-,CASSAGQSYEQYF,TGTGCCAGTAGTGCGGGACAGTCCTACGAGCAGTACTTC
TRBJ2-3,TRBV3-1/TRBV3-2,-,-,CASSQDGGQRLSTDTQYF,TGTGCCAGCAGCCAAGATGGTGGCCAGAGACTTAGCACAGATACGCAGTATTTT
TRBJ1-3,TRBV11-2,few,-,CASSAFQGSTGNTIYF,TGTGCCAGCAGCGCTTTCCAGGGGAGTACTGGAAACACCATATATTTT
TRBJ1-6,TRBV2,many,-,CASSLRWIGDNSPLHF,TGTGCCAGCAGCCTACGGTGGATTGGGGATAATTCACCCCTCCACTTT
TRBJ2-7,TRBV9,-,-,CASSPATRHYEQYF,TGTGCCAGCAGCCCGGCGACAAGACACTACGAGCAGTACTTC
TRBJ1-1,TRBV11-2,-,-,CASSLDLKGSTEAFF,TGTGCCAGCAGCTTAGATCTGAAGGGGTCCACTGAAGCTTTCTTT
TRBJ1-3,TRBV10-3,-,TRBD1,CAIGDREGSGNTIYF,TGTGCCATCGGAGACAGGGAAGGATCTGGAAACACCATATATTTT
TRBJ1-1,TRBV6-4,-,-,CASSKDGDTEAFF,TGTGCCAGCAGTAAAGACGGGGACACTGAAGCTTTCTTT
TRBJ1-1,TRBV6-5,-,-,CASSRTVNTEAFF,TGTGCCAGCAGCCGGACAGTGAACACTGAAGCTTTCTTT
TRBJ1-6,TRBV11-2,-,-,CASSPLGGYNSPLHF,TGTGCCAGCAGCCCCCTGGGGGGCTATAATTCACCCCTCCACTTT
TRBJ2-4,TRBV7-8,-,-,CASSLELHLAKNIQYF,TGTGCCAGCAGCTTAGAGTTGCATTTAGCCAAAAACATTCAGTACTTC
TRBJ2-1,TRBV29-1,-,-,CSVASWDNEQFF,TGCAGCGTAGCTAGTTGGGACAATGAGCAGTTCTTC
TRBJ2-7,TRBV2,-,TRBD2,CASSVERGGHEQYF,TGTGCCAGCAGTGTGGAGCGGGGGGGCCACGAGCAGTACTTC
TRBJ2-2,TRBV19,-,-,CASRHPGTGVTGELFF,TGTGCCAGTAGGCATCCCGGGACCGGGGTCACCGGGGAGCTGTTTTTT
TRBJ1-1,TRBV6-2/TRBV6-3,-,-,CASSVGREAIFMNTEAFF,TGTGCCAGCAGTGTGGGCAGGGAGGCTATTTTTATGAACACTGAAGCTTTCTTT
TRBJ2-5,TRBV5-1,-,TRBD1,CASSPRPTGVEETQYF,TGCGCCAGCAGCCCCAGACCGACAGGGGTAGAGGAGACCCAGTACTTC
TRBJ2-5,TRBV5-6,-,TRBD2,CASSYIAGGIETQYF,TGTGCCAGCAGCTACATAGCGGGGGGCATAGAGACCCAGTACTTC
TRBJ1-6,TRBV5-1,-,-,CASSLDRWDSPLHF,TGCGCCAGCAGCTTGGACAGGTGGGATTCACCCCTCCACTTT
TRBJ1-2,TRBV7-9,few,-,CASRGGMGIGYTF,TGTGCCAGCAGGGGTGGGATGGGGATTGGCTACACCTTC
TRBJ1-5,TRBV2,-,-,CASSGPGVPQPQHF,TGTGCCAGCAGTGGGCCAGGGGTTCCCCAGCCCCAGCATTTT
TRBJ1-3,TRBV28,-,-,CASSPTGSGNTIYF,TGTGCCAGCAGTCCTACAGGGTCTGGAAACACCATATATTTT
TRBJ2-2,TRBV2,few,-,CANRQVRAGELFF,TGTGCCAACAGACAGGTCCGAGCCGGGGAGCTGTTTTTT
TRBJ1-3,TRBV6-5,-,-,CASTSSGNTIYF,TGTGCCAGCACAAGCTCTGGAAACACCATATATTTT
TRBJ2-2,TRBV19,once,TRBD2,CASSPMGLARNTGELFF,TGTGCCAGTAGTCCCATGGGACTAGCCCGAAACACCGGGGAGCTGTTTTTT
TRBJ1-1,TRBV18,-,-,CASSPPGLEAFF,TGTGCCAGCTCACCTCCGGGACTTGAAGCTTTCTTT
TRBJ2-5,TRBV20-1,-,-,CSASTETQYF,TGCAGTGCTAGTACCGAGACCCAGTACTTC
TRBJ2-7,TRBV19,-,-,CASSIQGGYEQYF,TGTGCCAGTAGTATCCAGGGTGGGTACGAGCAGTACTTC
TRBJ2-5,TRBV4-3,-,-,CASSQYRAQETQYF,TGCGCCAGCAGCCAATACAGGGCCCAAGAGACCCAGTACTTC
TRBJ1-2,TRBV10-3,large,-,CAISAPPNYGYTF,TGTGCCATCAGTGCCCCGCCTAACTATGGCTACACCTTC
TRBJ2-1,TRBV27,-,TRBD1,CASRPLGTGVYNEQFF,TGTGCCAGCAGACCCCTCGGGACAGGGGTTTACAATGAGCAGTTCTTC
TRBJ1-5,TRBV19,-,TRBD1,CASSTETTGGYVQPQHF,TGTGCCAGTAGTACCGAAACGACAGGGGGGTACGTTCAGCCCCAGCATTTT
TRBJ1-5,TRBV2,-,-,CASSQTDNQPQHF,TGTGCCAGCAGCCAGACAGATAATCAGCCCCAGCATTTT
TRBJ1-5,TRBV19,many,-,CASSEGQHSNQPQHF,TGTGCCAGTAGCGAAGGACAGCATAGCAATCAGCCCCAGCATTTT
TRBJ2-3,TRBV6-2/TRBV6-3,once,TRBD2,CASSPPGLAGGPWRDTQYF,TGTGCCAGCAGTCCCCCGGGACTAGCGGGGGGGCCTTGGAGGGATACGCAGTATTTT
TRBJ2-7,TRBV5-1,few,-,CASSPGHGSSYEQYF,TGCGCCAGCAGCCCAGGGCACGGCAGCTCCTACGAGCAGTACTTC
TRBJ2-3,TRBV10-3,-,TRBD1,CAISFRTGLTDTQYF,TGTGCCATCAGTTTCCGGACAGGGCTCACAGATACGCAGTATTTT
TRBJ2-1,TRBV3-1/TRBV3-2,-,-,CASSQGGYNEQFF,TGTGCCAGCAGCCAAGGTGGGTACAATGAGCAGTTCTTC
TRBJ2-3,TRBV6-5,few,-,CASSFLGQKGTDTQYF,TGTGCCAGCAGTTTCTTAGGACAGAAGGGCACAGATACGCAGTATTTT
TRBJ2-1,TRBV20-1,-,-,CSASRSQNSYNEQFF,TGCAGTGCTAGTCGGTCCCAGAACTCCTACAATGAGCAGTTCTTC
TRBJ1-5,TRBV18,-,TRBD1,CASSRGRNQPQHF,TGTGCCAGCTCCAGGGGGCGAAATCAGCCCCAGCATTTT
TRBJ2-5,TRBV6-2/TRBV6-3,-,-,CASSLPGQQTTQETQYF,TGTGCCAGCAGTCTCCCCGGACAGCAGACTACCCAAGAGACCCAGTACTTC
TRBJ2-7,TRBV19,once,TRBD1,CASSTPDRGLEQYF,TGTGCCAGTAGTACTCCGGACAGGGGGCTGGAGCAGTACTTC
TRBJ1-3,TRBV3-1/TRBV3-2,-,-,CAVGDRLLTGNTIYF,TGTGCCGTCGGGGACCGTCTCTTGACTGGAAACACCATATATTTT
TRBJ2-3,TRBV5-6,-,-,CASSFRGTDTQYF,TGTGCCAGCAGCTTCCGAGGCACAGATACGCAGTATTTT
TRBJ1-3,TRBV30,-,TRBD1,CAWGPGQGNTIYF,TGTGCCTGGGGCCCGGGACAGGGAAACACCATATATTTT
TRBJ2-1,TRBV5-4,once,-,CASNQGGPGSTNEQFF,TGTGCCAGCAACCAGGGGGGGCCCGGAAGCACCAATGAGCAGTTCTTC